This passage covers 21 T cell receptor beta chains from one sample sequenced in a study of blood T cell repertoires in COVID-19. Profiling relied on immunoSEQ multiplex PCR, and the TCRdb table lists in-frame clones only, not all of them. This table has fewer than 350,000 clones, approximately 87% appearing once. The sequenced sample consisted of peripheral blood. The origin of the receptors is a woman aged 25-40 years with COVID-19, enrolled during active disease.

This clone has only a few counts. This chain uses TRBV6-6 with TRBJ1-4; D is uncertain. Deletions cut 6 bases from V and 3 bases from J, with 5 bases between. Germline lookup yields CDR1 MNHNY and CDR2 SVGAGI (reference sequence). The CDR3 totals 12 residues. The CDR3 nucleotides are TGTGCCAGCAGAGCCCCTAATGAAAAACTGTTTTTT. Its protein is CASRAPNEKLFF.

This rearrangement joins TRBV21-1 to TRBJ1-4. TRBV21-1 has pseudogene status. The CDR3 is 15 amino acids. CDR3 region: CASSKLEGRNEKLFF. In DNA form, the CDR3 reads TGTGCCAGCAGCAAATTGGAGGGGAGGAATGAAAAACTGTTTTTT.

V gene TRBV9 combines with J gene TRBJ2-1, with 12 bases identical to TRBD2. This CDR3 has 16 amino acids. Trimming took 3 bases from V and 8 from J; bases not matched to a gene: 9. CDR1 and CDR2 (germline): SGDLS, YYNGEE. CDR3 region: CASSGRLAGVRDEQFF. CDR3 sequence (DNA): TGTGCCAGCAGCGGAAGACTAGCGGGGGTCCGGGATGAGCAGTTCTTC.

This clone has just a few counts. The chain recombines TRBV10-1 with TRBJ1-1; TRBD1 aligns across 8 bases. This CDR3 region has 12 residues. After removal of 6 bases from V and 11 bases from J, the junction contained 8 bases not matched to a gene. Per the germline V gene, CDR1 is WNHNN and CDR2 is SYGVQD (reference sequence). The CDR3 protein is CASRTGQGSAFF. The CDR3 region has the DNA TGCGCCAGCAGAACCGGACAGGGATCGGCTTTCTTT.

This rearrangement joins TRBV25-1 to TRBJ2-6; TRBD2 is a possible D gene (5 bases). In germline, CDR1 is MGHDK, CDR2 SYGVNS. CDR3 length equals 18 residues. The V end was cut by 1 base, the J end by 0 bases, with 13 bases between. The CDR3: CASSEFRDPFSGANVLTF. CDR3 bases: TGTGCCAGCAGTGAATTCCGGGATCCTTTCTCTGGGGCCAACGTCCTGACTTTC. The full variable domain, in which reference TRBV25-1 and TRBJ2-6 provide the parts outside the CDR3, is EADIYQTPRYLVIGTGKKITLECSQTMGHDKMYWYQQDPGMELHLIHYSYGVNSTEKGDLSSESTVSRIRTEHFPLTLESARPSHTSQYLCASSEFRDPFSGANVLTFGAGSRLTVL.

The chain uses TRBV6-5 and TRBJ1-5; perhaps TRBD1 as D (5 bases). Germline V gene data show CDR1 as MNHEY and CDR2 as SVGAGI. V lost 7 bases and J lost 2, with 15 bases in between. The CDR3 covers 15 residues. Written as DNA, the CDR3 is TGTGCCAGCACCCGAGGGGAGGGTGGCAATCAGCCCCAGCATTTT. Protein product: CASTRGEGGNQPQHF.

This clone turned up a few times. This chain connects TRBV6-5 to TRBJ1-1, with no clear D. The CDR3 covers 12 residues. V was pared by 5 bases and J by 8 bases, with 12 bases between. CDR1 and CDR2 from the germline V gene are MNHEY and SVGAGI. This CDR3 is CASSQRRGEAFF. CDR3 DNA sequence: TGTGCCAGCAGTCAGCGGCGGGGAGAAGCTTTCTTT.

This chain connects TRBV27 to TRBJ2-7; 8 bases are shared with TRBD2. Germline trimming cut 0 bases from V and 4 bases from J; bases unmatched to any gene: 5. The CDR3 loop spans 15 amino acids. Germline V CDR1 and CDR2: MNHEY, SMNVEV (reference sequence). The CDR3 loop is CASSLSAGRGYEQYF. The CDR3 DNA follows: TGTGCCAGCAGTTTATCGGCCGGGAGGGGGTACGAGCAGTACTTC.

This chain connects TRBV15 to TRBJ1-2, with D maybe TRBD1 (6 bases). Per germline, CDR1 LNHNV and CDR2 YYDKDF (reference sequence). V gave up 5 bases and J gave up 7 bases, with 17 bases separating them. The CDR3 has 14 amino acids. CDR3 bases: TGTGCCACCAGCCTGCCGACAGGAGAGGGTGGCTACACCTTC. Its protein is CATSLPTGEGGYTF. Using reference TRBV15 and TRBJ1-2 for the parts outside the CDR3, the full variable domain is DAMVIQNPRYQVTQFGKPVTLSCSQTLNHNVMYWYQQKSSQAPKLLFHYYDKDFNNEADTPDNFQSRRPNTSFCFLDIRSPGLGDTAMYLCATSLPTGEGGYTFGSGTRLTVV.

CDR3 in amino acids: CASSRDSQRGNTIYF. The CDR3 DNA follows: TGTGCCAGCAGTCGGGACAGCCAGCGAGGAAACACCATATATTTT. The chain is built from TRBV27 and TRBJ1-3; 7 nucleotides line up with TRBD1. Germline V gene lookup returns CDR1 MNHEY and CDR2 SMNVEV (reference sequence). V trimming: 5 bases; J trimming: 4 bases; junction bases outside the gene matches: 8. CDR3 length equals 15 residues.

The gene calls are TRBV7-6 and TRBJ2-1; TRBD2 matches at 8 bases. CDR1 is SGHVS and CDR2 is FNYEAQ in the germline V gene. The V and J ends lost 3 bases and 4 bases, in that order; junction bases with no gene match: 5. This CDR3 has 15 residues. The DNA for the CDR3 is TGTGCCAGCAGCTTCGGGGGGGTCGCGTACAATGAGCAGTTCTTC. As protein: CASSFGGVAYNEQFF.

V usage is TRBV1 and J usage is TRBJ2-7; the table's D call, TRBD2, has no DNA check behind it. TRBV1 is assigned pseudogene status. The CDR3 is 17 amino acids. The CDR3 nucleotides are TGCACCAGCAGCCAAGAGCCTACGACTACGAATACCTACGAGCAGTACTTC. This codes for CTSSQEPTTTNTYEQYF.

CDR3: CASQRREIYGYTF. CDR3 DNA: TGTGCCAGTCAGAGGAGAGAAATCTATGGCTACACCTTC. This chain uses TRBV6-5 with TRBJ1-2; no clear D. There are 13 residues in the CDR3. The germline V gene encodes CDR1 MNHEY and CDR2 SVGAGI. Trimming shortened V by 9 bases and J by 4 bases, and 15 bases separated the two germline ends.

This clone has only one observation. The chain recombines TRBV29-1 with TRBJ2-5; 7 positions match TRBD2. The V gene end was trimmed by 4 bases and the J gene end by 5 bases; junction bases not matched to a gene: 7. The CDR3 is 13 amino acids. In germline, CDR1 is SQVTM, CDR2 ANQGSEA. The CDR3 spells CSVGGGTRETQYF. As DNA, the CDR3 is TGCAGCGTTGGGGGAGGGACGAGGGAGACCCAGTACTTC.

This chain joins TRBV6-5 and TRBJ1-5; 7 bases match TRBD1. Looked up from germline, CDR1 is MNHEY and CDR2 is SVGAGI. With 2 bases clipped from V and 9 bases from J, the junction kept 10 bases outside the gene matches. This CDR3 is 15 amino acids long. The CDR3 spells CASSYDRQGKGPQHF. The CDR3 nucleotides are TGTGCCAGCAGTTACGACCGACAGGGAAAAGGGCCCCAGCATTTT.

The genes are TRBV6-5 and TRBJ1-1; no reliable D call. Trimming removed 1 base from V and 1 base from J, with 7 bases in between. Germline loops: CDR1 MNHEY, CDR2 SVGAGI. This CDR3 spans 14 amino acids. The DNA of the CDR3 is TGTGCCAGCAGTTACTGGTCCGGGAACACTGAAGCTTTCTTT. It yields the protein CASSYWSGNTEAFF.

The J gene is TRBJ2-3, the V gene TRBV2; 8 bases are a match to TRBD2. Losses at the gene ends were 4 bases for V and 1 base for J; bases not matched to a gene: 4. CDR1 is SNHLY, CDR2 FYNNEI, per germline. This CDR3 spans 15 amino acids. CDR3 nucleotide sequence: TGTGCCAGCAGTGGTGGACTAGCCGGCACAGATACGCAGTATTTT. This encodes CASSGGLAGTDTQYF.

The chain combines TRBV6-5 with TRBJ2-1; D is perhaps TRBD2 (5 bases). V was cut by 5 bases and J by 8 bases, with 16 bases left in between. CDR1 MNHEY and CDR2 SVGAGI come from the germline V gene. CDR3 length: 14 amino acids. This CDR3 reads CASSNRGPVDEQFF. The CDR3 nucleotides read TGTGCCAGCAGTAATCGGGGTCCCGTCGATGAGCAGTTCTTC.

V usage is TRBV5-4 and J usage is TRBJ1-6; D gene uncertain. The germline V and J ends were trimmed by 0 bases and 8 bases, with 9 bases remaining between them. Germline values: CDR1 SGHNT, CDR2 YYREEE (reference sequence). This CDR3 spans 14 amino acids. CDR3 protein: CASSLGSADSPLHF. The CDR3 DNA sequence: TGTGCCAGCAGCTTGGGGTCCGCAGATTCACCCCTCCACTTT.

The J gene is TRBJ1-5, the V gene TRBV28; 7 bases map to TRBD1. The CDR3 loop spans 17 amino acids. Germline V lookup: CDR1 MDHEN, CDR2 SYDVKM. V shed 5 bases, J shed 6 bases, and the junction held 16 bases outside the gene matches. CDR3 nucleotide sequence: TGTGCCAGCAGTACACCTCCGGGACAGCTCCCAGGTCAGCCCCAGCATTTT. Its translation: CASSTPPGQLPGQPQHF. Based on the CDR3 plus reference TRBV28 and TRBJ1-5, the full variable domain is DVKVTQSSRYLVKRTGEKVFLECVQDMDHENMFWYRQDPGLGLRLIYFSYDVKMKEKGDIPEGYSVSREKKERFSLILESASTNQTSMYLCASSTPPGQLPGQPQHFGDGTRLSIL.

The rearrangement joins TRBV15 to TRBJ2-5; tentative D call: TRBD1 (5 bases). The CDR3 spans 14 residues. Trimming left V 3 bases short and J 3 bases short, with 11 bases between. Germline CDR1 is LNHNV and CDR2 is YYDKDF (reference sequence). The CDR3 DNA sequence: TGTGCCACCAGCAGTGCGGACAAGGAAGAGACCCAGTACTTC. Translating gives CATSSADKEETQYF.